These 28 T cell receptor beta chains originate from one sample sequenced in a study of T cells in women clearing cervical HPV infection (dated by TCRdb to 2016 to 2019). Library prep was done by the immunoSEQ multiplex PCR assay. TCRdb obtained this table from immuneACCESS and retained in-frame rearrangements with V and J assigned. These tables miss some clones; where compared with another copy, unresolved V genes account for less than half of the shortfall, and the remainder is unexplained. The sample table on file contains 15,000 to 20,000 clones. The ten largest make up roughly 10% of the sample. The sample was blood buffy coat. These receptor sequences come from a woman between 18 and 75 years old with a cervical HPV16 infection that either progressed to CIN3+ or cleared (not recorded which).

Concerning this clone itself: Coverage ceases 3 residues before the CDR3 finishes, and the germline J gene fills in the end. The rearrangement joins TRBV19 to TRBJ1-3, with a possible D match to TRBD1 (6 bases). CDR1 and CDR2 (germline): LNHDA, SQIVND (reference sequence). CDR3 size: 13 residues. The V gene lost 10 bases and the J gene lost 3 bases, with 13 bases spanning the gap. CDR3 region: CATQGQVGNTIYF. The covered CDR3 bases are TGTGCCACTCAGGGGCAGGTTGGAAACACC.

Concerning this clone: The read stops 3 residues short of the end of the CDR3; the missing end is completed from the germline J gene. The V and J genes are TRBV13 and TRBJ2-7; 7 bases are shared with TRBD2. This CDR3 spans 14 amino acids. With V trimmed by 1 base and J by 3 bases, 3 bases remained unmatched. Germline V CDR1 and CDR2: PRHDT, FYEKMQ (reference sequence). The CDR3 DNA, read in part, is TGTGCCAGCAGCTTAGCGGCTAGCGGCTACGAG. Encoded protein: CASSLAASGYE. The whole CDR3 region reads CASSLAASGYEQYF.

Comments on this clone: Read coverage stops 3 residues before the CDR3 terminus; the germline J gene supplies the remainder. V and J are TRBV20-1 and TRBJ1-2, with D possibly TRBD1 on 6 matching bases. V lost 6 bases, J lost 5 bases, and 16 bases lay in between. Germline lookup yields CDR1 DFQATT and CDR2 SNEGSKA (reference sequence). This CDR3 spans 13 amino acids. The DNA read from the CDR3 is TGCAGTGCCGGGGGCACCGGGGGGTATGGC. Protein product: CSAGGTGGYG. The complete CDR3 protein is CSAGGTGGYGYTF.

On this clone itself: The read gets to within 3 residues of the CDR3 end, and the germline J gene fills in the rest. The genes are TRBV20-1 and TRBJ1-3; D is possibly TRBD1 (6 bases). Germline CDR1 is DFQATT and CDR2 is SNEGSKA (reference sequence). The ends were cut back, 7 bases at V and 5 bases at J, with 12 bases in the middle. The CDR3 consists of 12 residues. The covered CDR3 bases are TGCAGTGTTGGGACACTGCGAAACACC. Protein: CSVGTLRNT. From start to end, the CDR3 is CSVGTLRNTIYF.

On this clone: The read ends 3 residues early relative to the CDR3; the germline J gene fills the gap. The chain has TRBV7-2 and TRBJ2-7; D is uncertain. This CDR3 comprises 12 residues. Germline CDR1 reads SGHTA; CDR2 reads FQGNSA. Between the trimmed V and J ends, which lost 3 bases and 5 bases, there was a span of 8 bases. The DNA read from the CDR3 is TGTGCCAGCAGCTTCTGGGCCGACGAG. It yields the protein CASSFWADE. The CDR3 as a whole reads CASSFWADEQYF. Supplemented by reference TRBV7-2 and TRBJ2-7, the full variable domain reads GAGVSQSPSNKVTEKGKDVELRCDPISGHTALYWYRQSLGQGLEFLIYFQGNSAPDKSGLPSDRFSAERTGGSVSTLTIQRTQQEDSAVYLCASSFWADEQYFGPGTRLTVT.

A note on this clone: The CDR3 extends 3 residues past the end of the read, so its final part is completed from the germline J gene. Other DNA sequences in this specimen translate into the identical CDR3. The V call is TRBV5-6, the J call TRBJ1-1; D is ambiguous. The germline gives CDR1 SGHDT, CDR2 YYEEEE. The CDR3 length is 12 residues. The V end lost 1 base, the J end lost 5 bases, and 6 bases lay between the germline ends. CDR3 DNA (partial): TGTGCCAGCAGCTTGAGAGGGACTGAA. It encodes CASSLRGTE. The complete CDR3 reads CASSLRGTEAFF. Full variable domain (rest looked up from reference TRBV5-6 and TRBJ1-1): DAGVTQSPTHLIKTRGQQVTLRCSPKSGHDTVSWYQQALGQGPQFIFQYYEEEERQRGNFPDRFSGHQFPNYSSELNVNALLLGDSALYLCASSLRGTEAFFGQGTRLTVV.

Comments on this clone: The CDR3 end is not reached by the read, which stops 3 residues before it; the germline J gene fills it in. The genes are TRBV12-3 or TRBV12-4 and TRBJ2-3; D might be TRBD2 (6 bases). The CDR3 loop spans 12 amino acids. V gave up 5 bases and J gave up 5 bases, with 8 bases separating them. CDR3 sequence: CASSPGGDTQYF. The part of the CDR3 DNA that was read is TGTGCCAGCAGTCCCGGGGGAGATACG.

With respect to this clone: The read terminates 3 residues before the CDR3 end, so the remaining end is supplied by the germline J gene. This sequence joins TRBV14 and TRBJ2-1; 7 nucleotides align to TRBD2. This CDR3 is built from 16 residues. Germline V lookup: CDR1 SGHDN, CDR2 FVKESK. Trimming removed 1 base from V and 2 bases from J; junction bases left unmatched: 5. Partial CDR3 DNA: TGTGCCAGCAGCCAAGCCCTACTAGCGCCCTACAATGAG. Translation gives CASSQALLAPYNE. The complete CDR3 sequence is CASSQALLAPYNEQFF.

A note on this clone: The CDR3 end lies 3 residues beyond the end of the read and is filled in from the germline J gene. The chain combines TRBV6-2 or TRBV6-3 with TRBJ2-5, with TRBD2 identical over 13 bases. The CDR3 runs 16 residues. Germline V gene sequence: CDR1 MNHEY, CDR2 SVGEGT. After removal of 6 bases from V and 4 bases from J, the junction contained 8 bases not matched to a gene. The sequenced part of the CDR3 DNA is TGTGCCAGCAGCCTCCCTAGGACTAGCGGGAGAGAGACC. It encodes CASSLPRTSGRET. Given in full, the CDR3 is CASSLPRTSGRETQYF.

Worth noting for this clone: The read comes to an end 3 residues before the CDR3 does, leaving the germline J gene to fill in the end. The chain links TRBV14 to TRBJ2-7, with a possible D match to TRBD2 (7 bases). V was shortened by 5 bases and J by 6 bases, with 14 bases between the two germline ends. Germline loops: CDR1 SGHDN, CDR2 FVKESK. This CDR3 has 13 amino acids. CDR3: CASSSVGGGEQYF. Incomplete CDR3 DNA: TGTGCCAGCAGCTCCGTGGGAGGGGGCGAG.

With regard to this clone: The read terminates 3 residues ahead of where the CDR3 ends, so the germline J gene completes it. The same CDR3 also results from other DNA sequences found in this sample. J is TRBJ2-1 and V is TRBV14, with D uncertain. Germline assignment: CDR1 SGHDN and CDR2 FVKESK. Trimming took 5 bases from V and 4 from J, leaving 3 bases between them. There are 11 residues in the CDR3. CDR3 amino acids: CASSSYNEQFF. CDR3 DNA (partial): TGTGCCAGCAGCTCATACAATGAG.

A note on this clone: From the germline J gene comes the end of the CDR3, since the read stops 3 residues before it. J is TRBJ1-2 and V is TRBV5-1; D possibly corresponds to TRBD1 (6 bases). The CDR3 spans 15 residues. Germline assignment: CDR1 SGHRS and CDR2 YFSETQ. Incomplete CDR3 DNA: TGCGCCAGCGGCACTGACTTCCGACAGGCCCAGGAC. As protein: CASGTDFRQAQD. The whole CDR3 reads CASGTDFRQAQDYTF.

A note on this clone: The read falls 3 residues short of the CDR3 end, and the missing part is taken from the germline J gene. The chain couples TRBV30 to TRBJ1-2, with D tentatively TRBD1 (6 bases). CDR3 length equals 13 residues. V lost 3 bases and J lost 6, with 14 bases in between. Germline V gene sequence: CDR1 GTSNPN, CDR2 SVGIG (reference sequence). This chain's CDR3 is CAWRERGLDGYTF. The sequenced CDR3 bases are TGTGCCTGGAGGGAAAGGGGGTTGGATGGC.

As concerns this clone: Read data end 3 residues before the CDR3 end; the end is taken from the germline J gene. The V and J genes are TRBV12-3 or TRBV12-4 and TRBJ2-7; D remains ambiguous. Trimming left V 2 bases short and J 5 bases short, with 4 bases between. This CDR3 contains 11 residues. The sequenced part of the CDR3 DNA is TGTGCCAGCAGTTTATTTAACGAG. Its translation is CASSLFNE. From start to end, the CDR3 is CASSLFNEQYF.

Notes on this clone: With the read ending 3 residues before the CDR3 end, the germline J gene is used to fill in that end. The V and J genes are TRBV5-1 and TRBJ2-3, with D possibly being TRBD2 (6 bases). The germline V gene encodes CDR1 SGHRS and CDR2 YFSETQ. The CDR3 runs 16 residues. With 4 bases removed from V and 4 bases from J, the gap between germline ends came to 19 bases. The covered CDR3 bases are TGCGCCAGCAGCCACCGGAAGGCGGGAACCGCAGATACG. Protein: CASSHRKAGTADT. The entire CDR3 protein is CASSHRKAGTADTQYF.

A remark on this clone: The read terminates 3 residues ahead of where the CDR3 ends, so the germline J gene completes it. The genes are TRBV10-3 and TRBJ2-1; 9 bases align to TRBD2. The CDR3 spans 13 residues. V gave up 10 bases and J gave up 7 bases; unmatched junction bases: 8. CDR1 ENHRY and CDR2 SYGVKD come from the germline V gene. CDR3 sequence reads: CATLAGEANEQFF. The CDR3 bases that were read are TGTGCCACATTAGCGGGAGAGGCGAATGAG.

In regard to this clone: The sequenced fragment ends 3 residues before the CDR3 boundary, so the rest is inferred from the germline J gene. The chain combines TRBV29-1 with TRBJ1-5; 8 positions agree with TRBD1. The CDR3 is made up of 13 amino acids. After removal of 7 bases from V and 5 bases from J, the junction contained 7 bases not matched to a gene. Germline assignment: CDR1 SQVTM and CDR2 ANQGSEA. This CDR3 is CSALTGVDQPQHF. The covered CDR3 bases are TGCAGCGCTCTGACAGGGGTGGATCAGCCC.

About this clone itself: The sequenced fragment ends 3 residues before the CDR3 boundary, so the rest is inferred from the germline J gene. The chain joins TRBV19 to TRBJ2-1, with 8 bases identical to TRBD2. The CDR3 totals 14 residues. The trim removed 5 bases at V and 6 bases at J, leaving 6 bases unmatched. Germline V gene lookup returns CDR1 LNHDA and CDR2 SQIVND (reference sequence). The chain's CDR3 is CASSPGTSTNEQFF. The sequenced CDR3 bases are TGTGCCAGTAGTCCAGGGACTAGTACCAATGAG.

Note on this clone: The CDR3 goes on 3 residues after the read ends, and that part is filled in from the germline J gene. The rearrangement links TRBV5-1 to TRBJ2-7; 7 bases are shared with TRBD2. CDR3 length: 15 residues. Germline V gene sequence: CDR1 SGHRS, CDR2 YFSETQ. With 0 bases clipped from V and 3 bases from J, the junction kept 6 bases outside the gene matches. CDR3 DNA, as far as it was read: TGCGCCAGCAGCTTGGGGGCGGGAGAGGGCTACGAG. Translation gives CASSLGAGEGYE. The whole CDR3 region reads CASSLGAGEGYEQYF.

Points on this clone: The CDR3 end falls 3 residues outside the read, so it is completed with the germline J gene. The V and J genes are TRBV20-1 and TRBJ2-7; 9 positions match TRBD1. The CDR3 runs to 14 residues. CDR1 DFQATT and CDR2 SNEGSKA come from the germline V gene (reference sequence). Losses at the gene ends were 4 bases for V and 0 bases for J; bases not matched to a gene: 4. CDR3 in amino acids: CSATSDRGSYEQYF. The sequenced part of the CDR3 DNA is TGCAGTGCTACCTCGGACAGGGGCTCCTACGAG.

With respect to this clone: Read sequence stops 3 residues before the CDR3 end, and the germline J gene provides the missing end. V usage is TRBV29-1 and J usage is TRBJ1-1; 10 bases line up with TRBD1. This CDR3 is 14 amino acids long. From germline, CDR1 is SQVTM and CDR2 ANQGSEA. V lost 5 bases and J lost 7; bases outside the gene matches: 10. The CDR3 reads CSVLGQGFSDEAFF. Partial CDR3 DNA: TGCAGCGTTCTGGGACAGGGGTTTTCGGATGAA. Using reference TRBV29-1 and TRBJ1-1 for the parts outside the CDR3, the full variable domain is SAVISQKPSRDICQRGTSLTIQCQVDSQVTMMFWYRQQPGQSLTLIATANQGSEATYESGFVIDKFPISRPNLTFSTLTVSNMSPEDSSIYLCSVLGQGFSDEAFFGQGTRLTVV.

Comment on this clone: The CDR3 extends 3 residues past the end of the read, so its final part is completed from the germline J gene. This sequence joins TRBV2 and TRBJ2-3; 7 positions match TRBD2. CDR1 and CDR2 from the germline V gene are SNHLY and FYNNEI. V lost 5 bases to trimming and J lost 6 bases; unmatched junction nucleotides: 11. The CDR3 contains 15 residues. CDR3 bases read: TGTGCCAGCAGTCCCCGCGGATTTAGCGGGGATACG. It yields the protein CASSPRGFSGDT. The entire CDR3 reads CASSPRGFSGDTQYF.

The part of the CDR3 DNA that was read is TGCAGCGTTGACAGGGCAGCCTATGGC. Translating it yields CSVDRAAYG. The whole CDR3 sequence is CSVDRAAYGYTF. The genes are TRBV29-1 and TRBJ1-2; a possible D gene is TRBD1 (5 bases). The missing CDR3 end, 3 residues past where the read stops, is filled in from the germline J gene. Trimming stripped 3 bases from V and 4 bases from J, with 9 bases between. The V gene's germline CDR1 is SQVTM and CDR2 ANQGSEA. CDR3 length: 12 amino acids.

As regards this clone: The CDR3 extends 3 residues past the end of the read, so its final part is completed from the germline J gene. The chain links TRBV28 to TRBJ2-5; D unclear. This CDR3 has 11 amino acids. The ends were cut back, 5 bases at V and 4 bases at J, with 5 bases in the middle. Germline values: CDR1 MDHEN, CDR2 SYDVKM. The part of the CDR3 DNA that was read is TGTGCCAGCAGTCAGGTAGAGACC. Protein: CASSQVET. The whole CDR3 is CASSQVETQYF.

As regards this clone: Coverage ceases 3 residues before the CDR3 finishes, and the germline J gene fills in the end. The rearrangement uses TRBV5-8 and TRBJ1-2; 10 bases align to TRBD1. This CDR3 region has 15 residues. Germline lookup yields CDR1 SGHTS and CDR2 YDEGEE. Trimming at V came to 0 bases and at J to 3 bases, leaving 2 bases not matched to a gene. CDR3 protein: CASSLGDRGDYGYTF. The CDR3 DNA, read in part, is TGTGCCAGCAGCTTGGGGGACAGGGGCGACTATGGC.

To note about this clone: The read terminates 3 residues ahead of where the CDR3 ends, so the germline J gene completes it. The chain joins TRBV6-1 to TRBJ1-1; the D gene is possibly TRBD1 (5 bases). CDR1 and CDR2 from the germline V gene are MNHNS and SASEGT. The V end was cut by 2 bases, the J end by 3 bases, with 16 bases between. The CDR3 sequence is 16 residues long. The CDR3 here is CASSERRGRGYTEAFF. CDR3 bases read: TGTGCCAGCAGTGAAAGAAGGGGCCGGGGGTACACTGAA.

Notes on this clone: The CDR3 extends 3 residues past the end of the read, so its final part is completed from the germline J gene. The V gene is TRBV28, the J gene TRBJ2-1; no reliable D call. Per the germline V gene, CDR1 is MDHEN and CDR2 is SYDVKM. This CDR3 has 11 residues. The V and J ends lost 10 bases and 1 base respectively, with 5 bases between them. This CDR3 is CAIGSYNEQFF. The sequenced CDR3 bases are TGTGCCATCGGTTCCTACAATGAG.

CDR3 sequence: CASSLRTGVNWQETQYF. CDR3 DNA, as far as it was read: TGTGCCAGCAGTTTACGGACAGGGGTAAACTGGCAAGAGACC. The chain has TRBV27 and TRBJ2-5; 9 bases map to TRBD1. The read is 3 residues too short to cover the CDR3 end, so that end is filled in from the germline J gene. This CDR3 has 17 residues. CDR1 and CDR2 (germline): MNHEY, SMNVEV (reference sequence). Trimming removed 2 bases from V and 2 bases from J; junction bases left unmatched: 9.